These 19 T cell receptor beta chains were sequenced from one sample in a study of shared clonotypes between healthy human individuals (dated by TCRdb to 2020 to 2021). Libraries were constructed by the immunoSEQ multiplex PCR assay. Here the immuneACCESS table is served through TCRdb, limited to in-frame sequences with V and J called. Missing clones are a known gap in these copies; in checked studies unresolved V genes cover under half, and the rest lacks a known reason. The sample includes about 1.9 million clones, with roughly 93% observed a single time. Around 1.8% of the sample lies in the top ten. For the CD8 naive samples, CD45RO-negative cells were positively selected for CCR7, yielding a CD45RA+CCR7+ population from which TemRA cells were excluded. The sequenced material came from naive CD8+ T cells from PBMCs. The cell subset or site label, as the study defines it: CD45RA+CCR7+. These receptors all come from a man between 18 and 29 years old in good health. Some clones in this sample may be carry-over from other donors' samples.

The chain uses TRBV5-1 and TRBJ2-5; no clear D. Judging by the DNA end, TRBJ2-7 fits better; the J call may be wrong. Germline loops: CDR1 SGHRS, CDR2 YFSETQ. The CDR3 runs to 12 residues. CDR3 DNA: TGCGCCAGCAGCCCGGCCGAGCACGAGCAGTACTTC. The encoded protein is CASSPAEHEQYF.

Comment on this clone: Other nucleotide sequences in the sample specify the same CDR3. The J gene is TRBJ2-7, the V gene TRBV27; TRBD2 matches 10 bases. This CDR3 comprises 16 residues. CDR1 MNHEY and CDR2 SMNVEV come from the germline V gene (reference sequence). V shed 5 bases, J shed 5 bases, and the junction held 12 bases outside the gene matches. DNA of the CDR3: TGTGCCAGCAGTCCACTAAGACTAGCGGGTAGCGACGAGCAGTACTTC. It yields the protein CASSPLRLAGSDEQYF.

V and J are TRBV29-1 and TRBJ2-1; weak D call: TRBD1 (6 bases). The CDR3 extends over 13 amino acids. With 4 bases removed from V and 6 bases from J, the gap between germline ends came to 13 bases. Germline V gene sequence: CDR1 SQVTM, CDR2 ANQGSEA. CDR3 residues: CSVGLQGPNEQFF. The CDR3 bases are TGCAGCGTTGGATTACAGGGCCCCAATGAGCAGTTCTTC.

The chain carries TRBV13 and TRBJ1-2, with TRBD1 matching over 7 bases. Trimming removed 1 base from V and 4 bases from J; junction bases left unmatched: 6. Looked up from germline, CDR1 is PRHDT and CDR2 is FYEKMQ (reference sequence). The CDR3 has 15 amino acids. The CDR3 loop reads CASSLEGAASYGYTF. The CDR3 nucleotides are TGTGCCAGCAGCTTAGAGGGGGCAGCGAGCTATGGCTACACCTTC.

CDR3 protein: CATEDGGRYTF. CDR3 in DNA: TGTGCCACCGAAGACGGGGGTCGCTACACCTTC. The chain links TRBV19 to TRBJ1-2; the D gene is possibly TRBD1 (5 bases). Trimming pared 10 bases from V and 9 bases from J, leaving 15 bases between. Germline V gene data show CDR1 as LNHDA and CDR2 as SQIVND (reference sequence). The CDR3 covers 11 residues.

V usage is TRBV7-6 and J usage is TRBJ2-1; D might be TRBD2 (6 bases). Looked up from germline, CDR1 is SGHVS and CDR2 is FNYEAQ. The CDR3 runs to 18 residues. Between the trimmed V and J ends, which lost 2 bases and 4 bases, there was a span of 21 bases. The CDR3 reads CASSLSLRLGVTYNEQFF. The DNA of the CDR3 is TGTGCCAGCAGCTTATCCCTTCGACTAGGGGTCACATACAATGAGCAGTTCTTC.

CDR3 region: CATTGGMEGEQYF. CDR3 sequence (DNA): TGTGCCACCACAGGCGGAATGGAAGGCGAGCAGTACTTC. This chain links TRBV15 with TRBJ2-7; D remains unclear. The CDR3 consists of 13 residues. V was trimmed by 7 bases and J by 6 bases, leaving 16 bases between them. The germline V gene encodes CDR1 LNHNV and CDR2 YYDKDF (reference sequence).

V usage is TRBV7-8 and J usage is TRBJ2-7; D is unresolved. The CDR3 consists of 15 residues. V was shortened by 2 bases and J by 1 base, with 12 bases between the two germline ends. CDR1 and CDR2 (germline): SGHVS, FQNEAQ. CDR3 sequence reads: CASSLYGASSYEQYF. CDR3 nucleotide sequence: TGTGCCAGCAGCTTATACGGAGCGTCTTCCTACGAGCAGTACTTC.

The chain's CDR3 is CASSQRVAKNIQYF. The DNA for the CDR3 is TGTGCCAGCAGCCAACGGGTAGCCAAAAACATTCAGTACTTC. This chain joins TRBV4-2 and TRBJ2-4, with no clear D. V dropped 2 bases and J dropped 0 bases, with 5 bases sitting between them. This CDR3 region has 14 residues. Germline CDR1 and CDR2: LGHNA and YNFKEQ.

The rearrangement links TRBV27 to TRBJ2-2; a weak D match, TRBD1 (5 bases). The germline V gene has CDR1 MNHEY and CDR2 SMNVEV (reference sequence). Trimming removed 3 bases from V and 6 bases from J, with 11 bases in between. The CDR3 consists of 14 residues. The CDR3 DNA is TGTGCCAGCAGTTTGGTAGGGGCCGCCGGGGAGCTGTTTTTT. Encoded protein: CASSLVGAAGELFF.

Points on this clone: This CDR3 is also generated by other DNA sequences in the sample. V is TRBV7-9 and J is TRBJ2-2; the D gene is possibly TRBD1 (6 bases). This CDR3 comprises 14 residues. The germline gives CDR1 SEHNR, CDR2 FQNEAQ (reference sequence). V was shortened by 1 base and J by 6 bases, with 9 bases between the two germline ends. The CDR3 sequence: CASSLGAGAGELFF. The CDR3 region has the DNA TGTGCCAGCAGCTTAGGGGCAGGGGCCGGGGAGCTGTTTTTT.

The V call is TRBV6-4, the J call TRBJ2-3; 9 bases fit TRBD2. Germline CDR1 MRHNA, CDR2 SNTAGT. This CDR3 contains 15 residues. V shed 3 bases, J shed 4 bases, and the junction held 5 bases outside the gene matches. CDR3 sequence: CASSESSGSSDTQYF. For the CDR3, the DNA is TGTGCCAGCAGTGAAAGTAGCGGGAGTTCAGATACGCAGTATTTT.

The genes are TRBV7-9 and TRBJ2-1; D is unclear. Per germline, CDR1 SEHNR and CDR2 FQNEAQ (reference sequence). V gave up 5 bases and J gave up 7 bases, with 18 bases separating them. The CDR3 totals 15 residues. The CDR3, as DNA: TGTGCCAGCAGCCGCGTAAGGGCGACGGGTAATGAGCAGTTCTTC. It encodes CASSRVRATGNEQFF.

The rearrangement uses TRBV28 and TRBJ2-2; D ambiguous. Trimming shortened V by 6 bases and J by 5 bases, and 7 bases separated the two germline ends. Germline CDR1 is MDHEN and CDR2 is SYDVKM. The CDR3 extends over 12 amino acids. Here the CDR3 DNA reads TGTGCCAGCAGGACAACAACCGGGGAGCTGTTTTTT. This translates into CASRTTTGELFF.

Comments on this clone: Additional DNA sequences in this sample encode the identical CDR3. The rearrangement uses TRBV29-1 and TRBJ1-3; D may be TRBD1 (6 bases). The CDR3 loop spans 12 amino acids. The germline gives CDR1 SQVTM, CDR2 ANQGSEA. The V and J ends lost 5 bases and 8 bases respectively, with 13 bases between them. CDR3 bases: TGCAGCGTTACGACAGGACGGGACACCATATATTTT. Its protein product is CSVTTGRDTIYF.

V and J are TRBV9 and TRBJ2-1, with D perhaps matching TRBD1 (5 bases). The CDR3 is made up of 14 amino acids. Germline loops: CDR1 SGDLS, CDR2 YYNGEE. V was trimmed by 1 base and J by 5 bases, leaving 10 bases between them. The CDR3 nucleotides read TGTGCCAGCAGCGTATCTGACAGTCACAATGAGCAGTTCTTC. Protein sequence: CASSVSDSHNEQFF.

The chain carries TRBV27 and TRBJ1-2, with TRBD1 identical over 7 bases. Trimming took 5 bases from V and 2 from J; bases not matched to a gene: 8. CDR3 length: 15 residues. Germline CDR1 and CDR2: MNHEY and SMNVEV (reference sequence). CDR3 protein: CASSPTKTGNYGYTF. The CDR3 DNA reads TGTGCCAGCAGTCCTACAAAGACAGGGAACTATGGCTACACCTTC.

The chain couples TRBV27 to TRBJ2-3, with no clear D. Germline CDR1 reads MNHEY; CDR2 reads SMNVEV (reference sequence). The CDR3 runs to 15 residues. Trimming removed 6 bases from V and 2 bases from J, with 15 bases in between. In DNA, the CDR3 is TGTGCCAGCAGCTCAAAGGGTTTTAACACAGATACGCAGTATTTT. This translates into CASSSKGFNTDTQYF.

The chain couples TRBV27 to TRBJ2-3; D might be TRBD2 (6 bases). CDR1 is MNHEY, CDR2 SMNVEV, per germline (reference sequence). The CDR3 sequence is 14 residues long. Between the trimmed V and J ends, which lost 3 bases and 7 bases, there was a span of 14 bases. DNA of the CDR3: TGTGCCAGCAGTTTGCGGGACCCCCGGAATACGCAGTATTTT. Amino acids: CASSLRDPRNTQYF.